This T cell receptor (beta chain) was identified in a study of blood T cell repertoires in COVID-19. Across the study: The United States, Italy and Spain were the sources of the acute and convalescent COVID-19 samples.

Data came from immunoSEQ multiplex PCR; TCRdb stores just in-frame clones and leaves some out. The sample lists about 220,000 clones, 90% occurring once. V was clipped by 6 bases and J by 3 bases, with 16 bases between them. Germline CDR1 is KGHSH and CDR2 is LQKENI. The CDR3 runs 15 residues. The TCR comes from a man aged 25 to 40 who had been exposed to COVID-19. The gene calls are TRBV18 and TRBJ2-3, with a weak D call TRBD2 (5 bases). Sample: PBMCs or T cells enriched from blood (not recorded which). As DNA, the CDR3 is TGTGCCAGCTCTAGGACTGGCCAGGTGACAGATACGCAGTATTTT. This encodes CASSRTGQVTDTQYF.